Described below is a single T cell receptor (beta chain) sequence and its context. The data originate from a study of blood T cell repertoires in COVID-19. Turning to the study itself: There were acute and convalescent COVID-19 samples, and they came from the United States, Italy and Spain. Sources were T cells, B-cell-depleted T cells, or PBMCs; the material itself was cDNA or gDNA.

V lost 0 bases to trimming and J lost 1 base; unmatched junction nucleotides: 11. The CDR3 is 18 amino acids. The germline CDR1 and CDR2 sequences are SGHAT and FQNNGV. Data came from immunoSEQ multiplex PCR; TCRdb stores just in-frame clones and leaves some out. The sample lists over 65,000 clones, around 90% occurring once. This sequence originates from a man aged 50-60 years with active COVID-19. This rearrangement joins TRBV11-2 to TRBJ1-2; 7 bases map to TRBD1. Material: peripheral blood. The CDR3 coding sequence is TGTGCCAGCAGCTTAGATTGGACAGGCTTTGCGTTTAACTATGGCTACACCTTC. Protein: CASSLDWTGFAFNYGYTF. Based on the CDR3 plus reference TRBV11-2 and TRBJ1-2, the full variable domain is EAGVAQSPRYKIIEKRQSVAFWCNPISGHATLYWYQQILGQGPKLLIQFQNNGVVDDSQLPKDRFSAERLKGVDSTLKIQPAKLEDSAVYLCASSLDWTGFAFNYGYTFGSGTRLTVV.